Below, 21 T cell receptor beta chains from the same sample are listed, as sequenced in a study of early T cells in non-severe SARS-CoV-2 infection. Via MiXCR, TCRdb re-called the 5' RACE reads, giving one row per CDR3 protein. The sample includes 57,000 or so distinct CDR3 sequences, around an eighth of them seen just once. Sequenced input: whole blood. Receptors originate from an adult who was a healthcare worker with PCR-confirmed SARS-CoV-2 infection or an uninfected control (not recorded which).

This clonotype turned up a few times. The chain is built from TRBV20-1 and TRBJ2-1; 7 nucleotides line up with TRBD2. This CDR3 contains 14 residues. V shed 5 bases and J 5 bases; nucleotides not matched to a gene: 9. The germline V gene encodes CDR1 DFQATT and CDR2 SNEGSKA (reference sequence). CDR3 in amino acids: CSAGRRGGHNEQFF. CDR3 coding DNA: TGCAGTGCTGGCCGTCGGGGAGGGCACAATGAGCAGTTCTTC.

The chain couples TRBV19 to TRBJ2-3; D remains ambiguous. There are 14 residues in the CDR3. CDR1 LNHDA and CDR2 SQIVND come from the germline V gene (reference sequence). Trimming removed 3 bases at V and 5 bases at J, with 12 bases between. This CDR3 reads CASSILPLGDTQYF. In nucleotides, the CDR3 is TGTGCCAGTAGTATTCTTCCGCTTGGAGATACGCAGTATTTT. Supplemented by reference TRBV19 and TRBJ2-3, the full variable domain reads DGGITQSPKYLFRKEGQNVTLSCEQNLNHDAMYWYRQDPGQGLRLIYYSQIVNDFQKGDIAEGYSVSREKKESFPLTVTSAQKNPTAFYLCASSILPLGDTQYFGPGTRLTVL.

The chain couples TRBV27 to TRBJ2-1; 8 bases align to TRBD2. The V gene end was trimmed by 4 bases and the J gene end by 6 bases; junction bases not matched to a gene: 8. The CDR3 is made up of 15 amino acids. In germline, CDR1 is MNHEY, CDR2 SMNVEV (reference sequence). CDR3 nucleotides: TGTGCCAGCAGTTCCGGGACTAGTAGTCGCAATGAGCAGTTCTTC. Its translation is CASSSGTSSRNEQFF.

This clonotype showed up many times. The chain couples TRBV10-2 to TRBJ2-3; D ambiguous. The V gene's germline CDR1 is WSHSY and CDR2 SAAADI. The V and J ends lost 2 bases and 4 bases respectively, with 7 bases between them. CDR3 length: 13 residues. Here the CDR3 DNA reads TGCGCCAGCAGTGAGATCGGGCCAGATACGCAGTATTTT. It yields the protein CASSEIGPDTQYF.

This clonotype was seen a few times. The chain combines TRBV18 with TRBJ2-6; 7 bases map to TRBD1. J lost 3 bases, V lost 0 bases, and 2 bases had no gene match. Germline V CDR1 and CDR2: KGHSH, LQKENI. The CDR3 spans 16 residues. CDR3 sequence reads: CASSPPTGDGANVLTF. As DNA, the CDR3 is TGTGCCAGCTCACCACCAACAGGGGATGGGGCCAACGTCCTGACTTTC.

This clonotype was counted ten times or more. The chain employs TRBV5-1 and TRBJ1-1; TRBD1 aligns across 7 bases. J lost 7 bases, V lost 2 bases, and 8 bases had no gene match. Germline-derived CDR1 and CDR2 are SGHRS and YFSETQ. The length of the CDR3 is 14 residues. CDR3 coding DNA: TGCGCCAGCAGCTTCGACAGGGCCTCCTTTGAAGCTTTCTTT. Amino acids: CASSFDRASFEAFF.

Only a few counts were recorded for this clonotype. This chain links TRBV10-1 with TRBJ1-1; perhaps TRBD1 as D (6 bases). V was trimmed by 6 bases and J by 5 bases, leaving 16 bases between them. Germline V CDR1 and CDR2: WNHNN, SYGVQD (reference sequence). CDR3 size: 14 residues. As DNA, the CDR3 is TGCGCCAGCAGCCCTACAGGGCTTCAGACTGAAGCTTTCTTT. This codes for CASSPTGLQTEAFF.

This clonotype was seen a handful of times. The CDR3 DNA follows: TGTGCCAGCAGCCTACGGGACAGGGGGCTGGACACTGAAGCTTTCTTT. This encodes CASSLRDRGLDTEAFF. The rearrangement joins TRBV7-3 to TRBJ1-1, with 12 bases aligning to TRBD1. Germline CDR1 and CDR2: SGHTA and FQGTGA. V lost 5 bases, J lost 3 bases, and 7 bases stayed unmatched. The length of the CDR3 is 16 residues.

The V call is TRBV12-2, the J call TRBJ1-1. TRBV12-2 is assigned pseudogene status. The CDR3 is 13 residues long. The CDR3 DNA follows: TGTGCAAGTCGCATGCTCAGGAACACTGAAGCTTTCTTT. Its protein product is CASRMLRNTEAFF.

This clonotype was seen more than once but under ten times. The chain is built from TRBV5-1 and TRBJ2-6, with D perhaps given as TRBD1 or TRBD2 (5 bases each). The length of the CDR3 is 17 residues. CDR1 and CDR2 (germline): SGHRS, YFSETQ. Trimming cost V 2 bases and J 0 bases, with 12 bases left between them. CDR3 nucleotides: TGCGCCAGCAGCTTAGACGGGACCAGCTCTGGGGCCAACGTCCTGACTTTC. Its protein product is CASSLDGTSSGANVLTF.

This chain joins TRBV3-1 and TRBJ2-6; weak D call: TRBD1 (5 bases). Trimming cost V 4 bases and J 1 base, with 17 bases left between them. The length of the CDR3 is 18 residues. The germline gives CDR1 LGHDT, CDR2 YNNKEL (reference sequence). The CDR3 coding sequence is TGTGCCAGCAGCCTGGACACACTTAAAACTTCTGGGGCCAACGTCCTGACTTTC. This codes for CASSLDTLKTSGANVLTF.

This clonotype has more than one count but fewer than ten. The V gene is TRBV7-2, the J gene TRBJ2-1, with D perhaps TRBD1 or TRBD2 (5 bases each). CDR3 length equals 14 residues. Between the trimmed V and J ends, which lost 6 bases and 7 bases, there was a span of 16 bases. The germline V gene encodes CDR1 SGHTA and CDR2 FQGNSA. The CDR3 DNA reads TGTGCCAGCAGTTCGGGACCAGTTATAAATGAGCAGTTCTTC. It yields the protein CASSSGPVINEQFF.

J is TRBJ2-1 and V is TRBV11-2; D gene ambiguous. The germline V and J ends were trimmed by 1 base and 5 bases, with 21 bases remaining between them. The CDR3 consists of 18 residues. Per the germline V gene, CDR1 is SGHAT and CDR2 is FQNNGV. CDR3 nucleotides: TGTGCCAGCAGCTTAGGTCGAAGATACGGATTCAGCAACAATGAGCAGTTCTTC. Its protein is CASSLGRRYGFSNNEQFF.

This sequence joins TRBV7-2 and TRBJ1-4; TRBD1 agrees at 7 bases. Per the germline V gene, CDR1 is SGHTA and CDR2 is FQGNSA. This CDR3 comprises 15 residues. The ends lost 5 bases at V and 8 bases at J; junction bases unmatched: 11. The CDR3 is CASSPRQGEGEKLFF. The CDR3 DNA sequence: TGTGCCAGCAGCCCTAGACAGGGAGAGGGCGAAAAACTGTTTTTT.

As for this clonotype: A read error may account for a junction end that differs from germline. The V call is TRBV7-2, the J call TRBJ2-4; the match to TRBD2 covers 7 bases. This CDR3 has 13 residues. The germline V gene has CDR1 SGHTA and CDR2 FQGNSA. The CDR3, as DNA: TGTGCCAGCAGCCCATGGACTAGGGCGCCCCAAAACTTC. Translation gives CASSPWTRAPQNF.

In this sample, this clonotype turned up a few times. CDR3 sequence reads: CASSDDRGADTQYF. CDR3 bases: TGTGCCAGCAGTGATGACAGGGGTGCAGATACGCAGTATTTT. The chain is built from TRBV25-1 and TRBJ2-3, with TRBD1 matching over 8 bases. Germline V CDR1 and CDR2: MGHDK, SYGVNS. The CDR3 extends over 14 amino acids. V dropped 3 bases and J dropped 4; count of bases not matched to a gene: 3.

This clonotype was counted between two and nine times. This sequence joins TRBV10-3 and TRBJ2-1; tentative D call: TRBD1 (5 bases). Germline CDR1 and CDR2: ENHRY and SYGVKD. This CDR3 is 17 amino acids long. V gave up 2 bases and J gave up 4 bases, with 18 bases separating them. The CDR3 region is CAISETKQALGYNEQFF. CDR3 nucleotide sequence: TGTGCCATCAGTGAGACTAAACAGGCCCTGGGTTACAATGAGCAGTTCTTC.

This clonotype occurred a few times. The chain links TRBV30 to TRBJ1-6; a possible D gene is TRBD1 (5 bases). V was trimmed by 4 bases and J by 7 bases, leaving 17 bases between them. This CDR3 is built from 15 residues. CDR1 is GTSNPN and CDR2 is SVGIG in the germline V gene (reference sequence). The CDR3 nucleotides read TGTGCCTGGATGATCCGGGACCGGCCAAATTCACCCCTCCACTTT. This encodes CAWMIRDRPNSPLHF.

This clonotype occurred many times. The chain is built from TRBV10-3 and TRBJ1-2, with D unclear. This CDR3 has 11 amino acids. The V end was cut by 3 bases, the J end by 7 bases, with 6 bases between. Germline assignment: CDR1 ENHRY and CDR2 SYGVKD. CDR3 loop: CAISEGSGYTF. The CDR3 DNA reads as TGTGCCATCAGTGAAGGTAGTGGCTACACCTTC.

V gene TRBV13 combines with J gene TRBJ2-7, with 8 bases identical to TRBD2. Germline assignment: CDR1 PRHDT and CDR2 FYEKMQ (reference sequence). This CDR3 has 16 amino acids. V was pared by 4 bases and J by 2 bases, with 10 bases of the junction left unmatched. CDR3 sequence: CASSSTGTSITYEQYF. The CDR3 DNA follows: TGTGCCAGCAGCTCAACCGGGACTAGTATCACCTACGAGCAGTACTTC.

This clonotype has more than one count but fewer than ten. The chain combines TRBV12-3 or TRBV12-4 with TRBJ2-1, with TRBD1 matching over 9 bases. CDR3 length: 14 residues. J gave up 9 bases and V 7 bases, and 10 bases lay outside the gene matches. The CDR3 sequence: CASTEETGGLEQFF. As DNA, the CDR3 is TGTGCCAGCACAGAAGAAACAGGGGGCCTTGAGCAGTTCTTC.